This TCR beta chain was recorded in a study of CD8+ T cells in alopecia areata. Study at large: Patients received oral tofacitinib, 5 to 10 mg twice daily, for moderate-to-severe alopecia areata. General observations from the study: Normal scalp had lower clonality than lesional scalp, with alopecia totalis/universalis lesions showing this most strongly.

As the sequencing template, cDNA was produced by extracting RNA and reverse transcribing it. Profiled with immunoSEQ multiplex PCR; TCRdb holds only in-frame clones, not every one. This sample has 80,000 to 100,000 clones; under 45% occur once, and the top ten carry roughly 0.83%. This CDR3 contains 15 residues. Per germline, CDR1 LNHDA and CDR2 SQIVND (reference sequence). V was cut by 2 bases and J by 2 bases, with 12 bases left in between. Of note for this clone: No antigen is known for it.

The V and J genes are TRBV19 and TRBJ2-5; maybe TRBD2 (5 bases). This sequence was found in a human donor with alopecia areata. The sample taken for sequencing was CD4+ T cells sorted from blood. As DNA, the CDR3 is TGTGCCAGTAGTATAACCCGGACGGGGCAAGAGACCCAGTACTTC. Its protein product is CASSITRTGQETQYF.